These T cell receptor beta chains were read from a single sample in a study of response to subunit inactivated influenza vaccine. TCRdb reprocessed the RT-PCR reads via MiXCR and lists one record per CDR3 protein. The table records hundreds of thousands of distinct CDR3 sequences, roughly 14% of them present only once. Specimen: PBMCs from blood, collected 12 days after vaccination. All receptors come from a man aged 50 to 59 who received an inactivated influenza vaccine. Both conserved end residues are part of each CDR3. Fields, in order: clone size, V gene, D gene, J gene, CDR3 DNA, CDR3 protein. The D gene is left open where the match is weak. Size tells how often a clone was seen (once, few, many) or the class of an expanded clone, and some rows leave it out.

NA	TRBV7-2	NA	TRBJ2-6	TGTGCCAGCAGCCCCTCGCGTGGGGCCAACGTCCTGACTTTC	CASSPSRGANVLTF
few	TRBV10-2	NA	TRBJ1-1	TGCGCCAGCAGTGAGTGGGCAATGAACACTGAAGCTTTCTTT	CASSEWAMNTEAFF
NA	TRBV20-1	NA	TRBJ1-1	TGCAGTGCTAGGCAGGGAACCACTGAAGCTTTCTTT	CSARQGTTEAFF
few	TRBV20-1	TRBD2	TRBJ2-1	TGCAGTGCCAGACCTAGCGGGGTAAAGGGAAATGAGCAGTTCTTC	CSARPSGVKGNEQFF
few	TRBV20-1	TRBD1	TRBJ1-5	TGCAGTGCTAGGGAACCCCGGGACAGGGGAGAGAATCAGCCCCAGCATTTT	CSAREPRDRGENQPQHF
few	TRBV6-1	TRBD1	TRBJ2-2	TGTGCCAGCCAAAAGCAGGGGGACACCGGGGAGCTGTTTTTT	CASQKQGDTGELFF
many	TRBV12-3/TRBV12-4	NA	TRBJ1-6	TGTGCCAGCAGCCGGGACAAATCGGCACCCCTCCACTTT	CASSRDKSAPLHF
NA	TRBV7-2	TRBD2	TRBJ2-1	TGTGCCAGCAGCGCGGGGGGGCGGGGCGAGCAGTTCTTC	CASSAGGRGEQFF
few	TRBV9	NA	TRBJ2-2	TGTGCCAGCAGCGACCCACTACGCCCCGGGGAGCTGTTTTTT	CASSDPLRPGELFF
many	TRBV7-3	NA	TRBJ2-3	TGTGCCAGCAGCTTAAACGCAGATACGCAGTATTTT	CASSLNADTQYF
few	TRBV20-1	NA	TRBJ1-5	TGCAGTGCTAGACCTCCACTGGGAGGCGATCAGCCCCAGCATTTT	CSARPPLGGDQPQHF
few	TRBV5-1	NA	TRBJ1-4	TGCGCCAGCAGCTTAACGTCACCTAATGAAAAACTGTTTTTT	CASSLTSPNEKLFF
NA	TRBV29-1	NA	TRBJ2-7	TGCAGCGTTGCAGGTATCTACTACGAGCAGTACTTC	CSVAGIYYEQYF
few	TRBV20-1	NA	TRBJ2-3	TGCAGTGCTAGAGATGGGGGGCGCTTGGAAGATACGCAGTATTTT	CSARDGGRLEDTQYF
few	TRBV6-5	NA	TRBJ1-6	TGTGCCAGCAGTTACTCTCACCCGGGAAATAATTCACCCCTCCACTTT	CASSYSHPGNNSPLHF
few	TRBV12-3/TRBV12-4	NA	TRBJ2-5	TGTGCCAGCAGTTTGGGGGATTTGGAGACCCAGTACTTC	CASSLGDLETQYF